These 14 T cell receptor beta chains share one sample of origin, sequenced in a study of regulatory T cells. Primers: 52 TRBV forward and 13 TRBJ reverse. Profiling relied on immunoSEQ multiplex PCR, and the TCRdb table lists in-frame clones only, not all of them. The sample has about 32,000 clones; 70% to 90% are singletons. These receptors lack a known antigen. General observations from the study: In CD3G-deficient patients, conventional CD4+ T cells were enriched for hydrophobic CDR3 residues at positions 6 and 7.

The sequenced material came from conventional CD4+ T cells sorted from blood. These receptors were obtained from a person aged 18 to 30 with CD3G deficiency.

In this sample, this clone turned up once. The CDR3 DNA follows: TGTGCCAGCTCACCTGCGAGGCGATTGGGGAATGAGCAGTTCTTC. Protein sequence: CASSPARRLGNEQFF. The chain recombines TRBV18 with TRBJ2-1, with unresolved D. Germline V gives CDR1 KGHSH, CDR2 LQKENI. CDR3 size: 15 residues. Trimming stripped 3 bases from V and 7 bases from J, with 16 bases between.

This chain connects TRBV21-1 to TRBJ1-1; the listed D gene, TRBD1, was not tested against the DNA. TRBV21-1 is tagged as a pseudogene. This CDR3 has 17 residues. In nucleotides, the CDR3 is TGTGCCAGCAGCAAGCGGACAGGTTCTATGGGCAACACTGAAGCTTTCTTT. Encoded protein: CASSKRTGSMGNTEAFF.

This rearrangement joins TRBV6-1 to TRBJ2-7; weak D call: TRBD2 (6 bases). V gave up 1 base and J gave up 6 bases, with 10 bases separating them. The germline V gene has CDR1 MNHNS and CDR2 SASEGT. This CDR3 comprises 13 residues. This CDR3 is CASSEGGGTEQYF. The DNA for the CDR3 is TGTGCCAGCAGTGAAGGGGGCGGGACCGAGCAGTACTTC.

CDR3: CASSDRWRGGANVLTF. For the CDR3, the DNA is TGTGCCAGCAGTGATAGGTGGCGCGGAGGGGCCAACGTCCTGACTTTC. The rearrangement links TRBV6-1 to TRBJ2-6, with D unresolved. The CDR3 runs to 16 residues. With 3 bases removed from V and 4 bases from J, the gap between germline ends came to 13 bases. Germline V gene data show CDR1 as MNHNS and CDR2 as SASEGT.

This chain links TRBV5-1 with TRBJ2-3; tentative D call: TRBD2 (6 bases). The CDR3 length is 13 residues. Trimming left V 5 bases short and J 4 bases short, with 11 bases between. Germline CDR1 and CDR2: SGHRS and YFSETQ. CDR3 residues: CASRSGGSDTQYF. CDR3 bases: TGCGCCAGCAGGTCCGGAGGGTCAGATACGCAGTATTTT. Complete variable domain (other parts from reference TRBV5-1 and TRBJ2-3): KAGVTQTPRYLIKTRGQQVTLSCSPISGHRSVSWYQQTPGQGLQFLFEYFSETQRNKGNFPGRFSGRQFSNSRSEMNVSTLELGDSALYLCASRSGGSDTQYFGPGTRLTVL.

The rearrangement links TRBV11-3 to TRBJ2-5; no firm D call. Looked up from germline, CDR1 is SGHNT and CDR2 is YENEEA. Between the trimmed V and J ends, which lost 4 bases and 7 bases, there was a span of 4 bases. The CDR3 totals 10 residues. DNA of the CDR3: TGTGCCAGCAGCTCGACGACCCAGTACTTC. Translated, it gives CASSSTTQYF.

V gene TRBV30 combines with J gene TRBJ1-2; D is perhaps TRBD1 (5 bases). Deletions cut 3 bases from V and 8 bases from J, with 16 bases between. Germline assignment: CDR1 GTSNPN and CDR2 SVGIG (reference sequence). The CDR3 is 13 amino acids. The CDR3 coding sequence is TGTGCCTGGAGCCACCTTGACAGAAACGGCTACACCTTC. Its protein product is CAWSHLDRNGYTF.

The chain recombines TRBV11-2 with TRBJ2-7, with TRBD1 as a possible D gene (8 bases). Trimming took off 2 bases at V and 2 bases at J, with 13 bases between the two ends. The CDR3 is 15 residues long. From germline, CDR1 is SGHAT and CDR2 FQNNGV. The CDR3 coding sequence is TGTGCCAGCAGCTTAACAGGGGGGGGGACCTACGAGCAGTACTTC. This sequence encodes CASSLTGGGTYEQYF. Together with reference TRBV11-2 and TRBJ2-7, the CDR3 gives the full variable domain: EAGVAQSPRYKIIEKRQSVAFWCNPISGHATLYWYQQILGQGPKLLIQFQNNGVVDDSQLPKDRFSAERLKGVDSTLKIQPAKLEDSAVYLCASSLTGGGTYEQYFGPGTRLTVT.

The chain employs TRBV5-1 and TRBJ2-2; the D is unclear. Trimming removed 3 bases from V and 2 bases from J, with 8 bases in between. The germline gives CDR1 SGHRS, CDR2 YFSETQ. The CDR3 runs 14 residues. CDR3 residues: CASSWDPNTGELFF. The CDR3 nucleotides are TGCGCCAGCAGCTGGGATCCCAACACCGGGGAGCTGTTTTTT.

The chain recombines TRBV28 with TRBJ2-2; D remains unclear. Germline-derived CDR1 and CDR2 are MDHEN and SYDVKM. The CDR3 extends over 12 amino acids. The V end was cut by 6 bases, the J end by 6 bases, with 8 bases between. The CDR3 here is CASRRDAGELFF. The CDR3 bases are TGTGCCAGCAGGAGAGATGCCGGGGAGCTGTTTTTT.

The gene calls are TRBV19 and TRBJ2-3; tentative D call: TRBD1 (5 bases). This CDR3 contains 14 residues. CDR1 is LNHDA and CDR2 is SQIVND in the germline V gene (reference sequence). The germline V and J ends were trimmed by 2 bases and 5 bases, with 11 bases remaining between them. The CDR3 protein is CASSISGREDTQYF. The CDR3 DNA reads TGTGCCAGTAGTATATCCGGCAGGGAAGATACGCAGTATTTT.

V is TRBV30 and J is TRBJ2-1; 10 bases fit TRBD2. V lost 0 bases and J lost 9; bases outside the gene matches: 5. The CDR3 has 14 residues. The germline V gene has CDR1 GTSNPN and CDR2 SVGIG (reference sequence). Here the CDR3 DNA reads TGTGCCTGGAGTGTAAGGCTAGCGGGAGCTGAGCAGTTCTTC. Its protein is CAWSVRLAGAEQFF.

The CDR3 protein is CASSPTGRETEAFF. CDR3 nucleotide sequence: TGTGCCAGTAGCCCCACAGGGCGAGAGACTGAAGCTTTCTTT. The chain employs TRBV19 and TRBJ1-1; tentatively, D is TRBD1 (6 bases). The CDR3 is 14 amino acids. V dropped 6 bases and J dropped 5 bases, with 16 bases sitting between them. Per germline, CDR1 LNHDA and CDR2 SQIVND (reference sequence).

The sample holds one count of this clone. The CDR3 DNA is TGTGCCAGCAGTTTAGTTTACGGATCTGGGGCCAACGTCCTGACTTTC. This gives the protein CASSLVYGSGANVLTF. The J gene is TRBJ2-6, the V gene TRBV27; D is unresolved. Looked up from germline, CDR1 is MNHEY and CDR2 is SMNVEV (reference sequence). V shed 2 bases and J shed 1 base, with 9 bases lying between them. CDR3 length: 16 residues.